This TCR beta chain is drawn from a study of graft-versus-host responses after intestinal transplantation. Points on this clone: Its target is unknown.

The assay was immunoSEQ multiplex PCR, and TCRdb's table has in-frame clones only and misses some. This table holds 80,000 to 100,000 clones, about 89% found once. The CDR3 is 13 amino acids. Per the germline V gene, CDR1 is GTSNPN and CDR2 is SVGIG (reference sequence). The chain combines TRBV30 with TRBJ1-5; D may be TRBD1 (5 bases). The clonotype was recovered from a human donor who received an intestinal transplant. Sequenced material: unstimulated CD4+ T cells sorted from spleen or lymph node cells, taken before intestinal transplant. DNA for the CDR3: TGTGCACTCCAGGGCTCCGGCAATCAGCCCCAGCATTTT. Residues: CALQGSGNQPQHF.